This TCR beta chain was retrieved from a study of blood T cell repertoires in COVID-19. Overall study: Italy, Spain and the United States were the sources of the convalescent and acute COVID-19 samples.

Trimming took 3 bases from V and 5 from J, leaving 16 bases between them. Germline values: CDR1 LNHNV, CDR2 YYDKDF (reference sequence). The CDR3 totals 15 residues. Some clones are missing from TCRdb's copy, which holds only in-frame ones; the method was immunoSEQ multiplex PCR. The sample contains about 220,000 clones, under 90% of which appear only once. This clone was picked up a small number of times. The sequence derives from an older woman who had recovered from COVID-19. Sequenced sample: PBMCs or T cells enriched from blood (not recorded which). The gene calls are TRBV15 and TRBJ1-2; D gene uncertain. The CDR3 nucleotides are TGTGCCACCAGCAGCAGCCTGGCGGCGGGATATGGCTACACCTTC. Amino acids: CATSSSLAAGYGYTF.